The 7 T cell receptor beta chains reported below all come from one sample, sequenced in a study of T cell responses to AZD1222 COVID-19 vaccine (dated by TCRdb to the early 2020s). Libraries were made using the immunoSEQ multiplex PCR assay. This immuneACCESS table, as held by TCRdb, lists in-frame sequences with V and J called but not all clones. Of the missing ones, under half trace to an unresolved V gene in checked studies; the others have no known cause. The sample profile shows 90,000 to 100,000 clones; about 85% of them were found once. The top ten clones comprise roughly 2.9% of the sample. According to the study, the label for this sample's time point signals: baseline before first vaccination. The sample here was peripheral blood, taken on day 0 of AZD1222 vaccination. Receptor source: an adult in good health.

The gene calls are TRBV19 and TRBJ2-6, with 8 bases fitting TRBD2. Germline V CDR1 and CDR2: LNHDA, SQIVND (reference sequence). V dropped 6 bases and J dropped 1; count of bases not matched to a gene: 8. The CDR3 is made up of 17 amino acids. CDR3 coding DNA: TGTGCCAGTAGCACTAGCGGAGGGGGGTCTGGGGCCAACGTCCTGACTTTC. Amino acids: CASSTSGGGSGANVLTF. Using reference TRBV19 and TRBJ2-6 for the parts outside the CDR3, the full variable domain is DGGITQSPKYLFRKEGQNVTLSCEQNLNHDAMYWYRQDPGQGLRLIYYSQIVNDFQKGDIAEGYSVSREKKESFPLTVTSAQKNPTAFYLCASSTSGGGSGANVLTFGAGSRLTVL.

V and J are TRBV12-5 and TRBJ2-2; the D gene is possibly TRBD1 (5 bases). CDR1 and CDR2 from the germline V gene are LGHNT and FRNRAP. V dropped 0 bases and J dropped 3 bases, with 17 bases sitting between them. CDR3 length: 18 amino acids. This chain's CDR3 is CASGLVLTAGSDTGELFF. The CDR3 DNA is TGTGCTAGTGGTTTGGTACTGACCGCAGGGTCCGACACCGGGGAGCTGTTTTTT. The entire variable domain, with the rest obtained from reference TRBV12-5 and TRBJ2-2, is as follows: DARVTQTPRHKVTEMGQEVTMRCQPILGHNTVFWYRQTMMQGLELLAYFRNRAPLDDSGMPKDRFSAEMPDATLATLKIQPSEPRDSAVYFCASGLVLTAGSDTGELFFGEGSRLTVL.

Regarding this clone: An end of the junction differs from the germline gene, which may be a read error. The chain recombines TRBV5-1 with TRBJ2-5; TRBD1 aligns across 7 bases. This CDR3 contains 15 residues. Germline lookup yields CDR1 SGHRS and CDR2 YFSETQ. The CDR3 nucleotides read TGTGCCAGCGGCCTGGACAGGCTGAGGGAGGAGACCCAGTACTTC. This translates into CASGLDRLREETQYF.

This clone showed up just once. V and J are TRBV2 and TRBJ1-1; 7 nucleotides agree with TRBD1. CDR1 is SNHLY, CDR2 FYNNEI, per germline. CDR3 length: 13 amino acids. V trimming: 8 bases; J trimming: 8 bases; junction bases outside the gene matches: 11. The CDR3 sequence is CASPYRGRSEAFF. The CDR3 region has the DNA TGTGCCAGCCCTTACAGGGGACGGTCCGAAGCTTTCTTT.

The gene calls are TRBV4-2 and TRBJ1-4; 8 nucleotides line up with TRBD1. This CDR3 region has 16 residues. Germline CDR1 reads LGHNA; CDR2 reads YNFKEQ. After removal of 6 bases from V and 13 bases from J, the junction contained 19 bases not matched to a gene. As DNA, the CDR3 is TGTGCCAGCAGTCATAGACAGGGGACTGGGCCTTGGAGACTGTTTTTT. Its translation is CASSHRQGTGPWRLFF.

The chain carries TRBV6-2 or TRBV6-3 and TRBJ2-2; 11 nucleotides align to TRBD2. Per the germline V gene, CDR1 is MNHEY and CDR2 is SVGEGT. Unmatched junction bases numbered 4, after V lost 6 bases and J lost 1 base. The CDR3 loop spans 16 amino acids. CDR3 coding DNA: TGTGCCAGCAGCTTTGGACTAGCGGGGAACACCGGGGAGCTGTTTTTT. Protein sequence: CASSFGLAGNTGELFF.

CDR3 sequence: CASSYSTRDNSYNEQFF. CDR3 bases: TGTGCCAGCAGTTACTCCACCCGGGACAACTCCTACAATGAGCAGTTCTTC. The rearrangement uses TRBV6-2 or TRBV6-3 and TRBJ2-1, with D possibly matching TRBD1 (6 bases). V lost 0 bases and J lost 0, with 12 bases in between. This CDR3 has 17 residues. Germline values: CDR1 MNHEY, CDR2 SVGEGT.